The 24 T cell receptor beta chains presented below share a single source sample, sequenced in a study of blood T cell repertoires in COVID-19. The method was immunoSEQ multiplex PCR; TCRdb's version includes in-frame clones alone and lacks a portion of them. The sample has about 250,000 clones; approximately 90% are singletons. The sample taken for sequencing was peripheral blood. Every receptor here comes from a woman aged 25 to 39 with active or convalescent COVID-19.

The chain is built from TRBV21-1 and TRBJ2-7; TRBD1, the table's D call, was not compared with the DNA. TRBV21-1 counts as a pseudogene. The CDR3 loop spans 14 amino acids. CDR3 DNA: TGTGCCAGCAGCAAGGAGGCAGGGGCCTACGAGCAGTACTTC. Translated: CASSKEAGAYEQYF.

The chain couples TRBV6-5 to TRBJ1-4, with 7 nucleotides matching TRBD1. CDR3 length equals 14 residues. V shed 5 bases and J 8 bases; nucleotides not matched to a gene: 8. Germline V gene data show CDR1 as MNHEY and CDR2 as SVGAGI. CDR3 DNA sequence: TGTGCCAGCAGTCAGGGGGGATGGGAAGAAAAACTGTTTTTT. Residues: CASSQGGWEEKLFF.

The rearrangement joins TRBV5-1 to TRBJ2-3, with 10 bases aligning to TRBD1. CDR1 is SGHRS and CDR2 is YFSETQ in the germline V gene. V was clipped by 3 bases and J by 6 bases; unmatched bases: 7. This CDR3 is built from 15 residues. CDR3 bases: TGCGCCAGCAGCTGGGGGGACAGGGGAATGGATACGCAGTATTTT. Its protein is CASSWGDRGMDTQYF. Combining the CDR3 with reference TRBV5-1 and TRBJ2-3 gives the whole variable domain KAGVTQTPRYLIKTRGQQVTLSCSPISGHRSVSWYQQTPGQGLQFLFEYFSETQRNKGNFPGRFSGRQFSNSRSEMNVSTLELGDSALYLCASSWGDRGMDTQYFGPGTRLTVL.

The rearrangement links TRBV9 to TRBJ1-2; unclear D gene. The CDR3 covers 16 residues. The germline V gene encodes CDR1 SGDLS and CDR2 YYNGEE. The germline V and J ends were trimmed by 0 bases and 7 bases, with 19 bases remaining between them. CDR3 DNA: TGTGCCAGCAGCGTAGTCGGAGGTGCAGCCCCTTCTGGCTACACCTTC. The encoded protein is CASSVVGGAAPSGYTF.

The chain links TRBV6-1 to TRBJ1-2, with 9 bases matching TRBD1. CDR3 size: 15 residues. The junction had 7 bases not matched to a gene; V was cut back by 3 bases and J by 5 bases. Germline loops: CDR1 MNHNS, CDR2 SASEGT. The CDR3, as DNA: TGTGCCAGCAGTGAGCCGGGACAGGGATGGTATGGCTACACCTTC. Translation: CASSEPGQGWYGYTF.

In nucleotides, the CDR3 is TGTGCCAGCAGCTTGAGTAGCGACTCCTACGAGCAGTACTTC. Residues: CASSLSSDSYEQYF. The V gene is TRBV5-4, the J gene TRBJ2-7; tentative D call: TRBD2 (5 bases). This CDR3 is 14 amino acids long. The germline gives CDR1 SGHNT, CDR2 YYREEE (reference sequence). V dropped 1 base and J dropped 0 bases, with 8 bases sitting between them.

The chain carries TRBV7-3 and TRBJ1-2; 8 positions agree with TRBD1. Germline V gene sequence: CDR1 SGHTA, CDR2 FQGTGA. The CDR3 consists of 15 residues. J gave up 5 bases and V 4 bases, and 9 bases lay outside the gene matches. The DNA for the CDR3 is TGTGCCAGCAGCTCCCCAGGGGGCGCCTTTTATGGCTACACCTTC. Amino acids: CASSSPGGAFYGYTF.

The sample holds a few counts of this clone. The chain combines TRBV7-3 with TRBJ2-7, with a weak D call TRBD1 (5 bases). The CDR3 covers 16 residues. V shed 6 bases and J shed 2 bases, with 20 bases lying between them. Germline values: CDR1 SGHTA, CDR2 FQGTGA. CDR3 sequence: CASSGRGPDGPYEQYF. CDR3 nucleotide sequence: TGTGCCAGCAGTGGAAGGGGCCCGGACGGACCCTACGAGCAGTACTTC. The entire variable domain, with the rest obtained from reference TRBV7-3 and TRBJ2-7, is as follows: GAGVSQTPSNKVTEKGKYVELRCDPISGHTALYWYRQSLGQGPEFLIYFQGTGAADDSGLPNDRFFAVRPEGSVSTLKIQRTERGDSAVYLCASSGRGPDGPYEQYFGPGTRLTVT.

This chain uses TRBV9 with TRBJ2-6; TRBD1 matches 9 bases. CDR3 length: 18 residues. J was trimmed by 2 bases and V by 4 bases; bases with no gene match: 10. Germline V gene lookup returns CDR1 SGDLS and CDR2 YYNGEE. The CDR3 sequence is CASSPLNRGLPGANVLTF. The CDR3 nucleotides are TGTGCCAGCAGCCCCCTGAACAGGGGGCTTCCTGGGGCCAACGTCCTGACTTTC.

The genes are TRBV5-1 and TRBJ2-2; 8 nucleotides line up with TRBD1. In germline, CDR1 is SGHRS, CDR2 YFSETQ. Trimming cost V 2 bases and J 1 base; bases outside gene matches: 4. This CDR3 spans 16 amino acids. CDR3 sequence: CASSFSGTGNTGELFF. CDR3 sequence (DNA): TGCGCCAGCAGCTTTTCCGGGACAGGGAACACCGGGGAGCTGTTTTTT.

The V gene is TRBV4-1, the J gene TRBJ1-5; 9 positions agree with TRBD1. The CDR3 has 18 residues. Losses at the gene ends were 1 base for V and 3 bases for J; bases not matched to a gene: 10. Per the germline V gene, CDR1 is MGHRA and CDR2 is YSYEKL. The CDR3 sequence is CASSQGIIRTGVNQPQHF. The CDR3 DNA follows: TGCGCCAGCAGCCAAGGAATCATCAGGACAGGGGTCAATCAGCCCCAGCATTTT.

CDR3 coding DNA: TGTGCCTGGATGGGACAGGGAGAGATCGGGGAGCTGTTTTTT. It codes for CAWMGQGEIGELFF. The genes are TRBV30 and TRBJ2-2; TRBD1 aligns across 9 bases. The CDR3 has 14 residues. J gave up 7 bases and V 4 bases, and 7 bases lay outside the gene matches. In germline, CDR1 is GTSNPN, CDR2 SVGIG (reference sequence).

The chain carries TRBV5-5 and TRBJ1-2; a possible D gene is TRBD1 (5 bases). The germline V and J ends were trimmed by 1 base and 8 bases, with 9 bases remaining between them. CDR3 size: 12 residues. Germline CDR1 reads SGHKS; CDR2 reads YYEKEE (reference sequence). Here the CDR3 reads CASSLSGWGYTF. For the CDR3, the DNA is TGTGCCAGCAGCTTGTCAGGGTGGGGCTACACCTTC.

The chain employs TRBV4-3 and TRBJ1-6, with a possible D match to TRBD1 (5 bases). The V and J ends lost 3 bases and 5 bases respectively, with 8 bases between them. The CDR3 contains 14 residues. Germline CDR1 reads LGHNA; CDR2 reads YSLEER. The CDR3 DNA sequence: TGCGCCAGCAGCCAGGGACTTAATAATTCACCCCTCCACTTT. Encoded protein: CASSQGLNNSPLHF.

The chain employs TRBV5-4 and TRBJ2-7; 10 nucleotides align to TRBD1. The V gene's germline CDR1 is SGHNT and CDR2 YYREEE (reference sequence). The CDR3 is 16 amino acids. V lost 3 bases, J lost 4 bases, and 10 bases stayed unmatched. The CDR3 region is CASSSIDRGLPYEQYF. For the CDR3, the DNA is TGTGCCAGCAGCTCCATAGACAGGGGGCTACCATACGAGCAGTACTTC.

V and J are TRBV9 and TRBJ2-2, with unresolved D. The germline CDR1 and CDR2 sequences are SGDLS and YYNGEE. Trimming cost V 0 bases and J 3 bases, with 6 bases left between them. This CDR3 spans 14 amino acids. CDR3 protein: CASSVGRDTGELFF. The CDR3 DNA reads as TGTGCCAGCAGCGTAGGACGGGACACCGGGGAGCTGTTTTTT.

The rearrangement uses TRBV6-5 and TRBJ2-7; possibly TRBD1 for D (5 bases). The CDR3 is 14 amino acids. The V gene's germline CDR1 is MNHEY and CDR2 SVGAGI. V was clipped by 2 bases and J by 3 bases, with 11 bases between them. The CDR3 sequence: CASSYNRPFYEQYF. As DNA, the CDR3 is TGTGCCAGCAGTTACAACAGGCCATTCTACGAGCAGTACTTC.

This chain connects TRBV19 to TRBJ1-1; 8 positions agree with TRBD1. After removal of 5 bases from V and 2 bases from J, the junction contained 7 bases not matched to a gene. The CDR3 is made up of 15 amino acids. Per germline, CDR1 LNHDA and CDR2 SQIVND (reference sequence). DNA of the CDR3: TGTGCCAGTAGTGATAAAACAGGGGGAAACACTGAAGCTTTCTTT. Translation: CASSDKTGGNTEAFF.

The genes are TRBV6-4 and TRBJ1-1; D is undetermined. Germline V gives CDR1 MRHNA, CDR2 SNTAGT. The CDR3 is 12 residues long. V was pared by 3 bases and J by 5 bases, with 7 bases between. The CDR3 DNA follows: TGTGCCAGCAGTGATGGTAGAACTGAAGCTTTCTTT. Translating gives CASSDGRTEAFF.

The gene calls are TRBV7-2 and TRBJ1-5, with a possible D match to TRBD1 (5 bases). The CDR3 runs 14 residues. V shed 1 base and J shed 4 bases, with 8 bases lying between them. Germline V lookup: CDR1 SGHTA, CDR2 FQGNSA. CDR3 amino acids: CASSLGTLNQPQHF. As DNA, the CDR3 is TGTGCCAGCAGCTTAGGGACACTGAATCAGCCCCAGCATTTT.

The chain uses TRBV30 and TRBJ1-2; 9 positions match TRBD1. The V gene's germline CDR1 is GTSNPN and CDR2 SVGIG (reference sequence). J gave up 8 bases and V 5 bases, and 3 bases lay outside the gene matches. The CDR3 runs 11 residues. The CDR3 here is CAWATGGGYTF. As DNA, the CDR3 is TGTGCCTGGGCCACAGGGGGCGGCTACACCTTC.

The V call is TRBV12-3 or TRBV12-4, the J call TRBJ2-7, with 8 bases lining up with TRBD1. The junction had 5 bases not matched to a gene; V was cut back by 5 bases and J by 8 bases. The CDR3 has 12 amino acids. The CDR3 nucleotides are TGTGCCAGCAGTACCAGACAGGGGCAGCAGTACTTC. This encodes CASSTRQGQQYF.

This clone was counted a single time. Other DNA sequences in this specimen translate into the identical CDR3. This sequence joins TRBV5-4 and TRBJ2-3; possibly TRBD2 for D (5 bases). Germline V lookup: CDR1 SGHNT, CDR2 YYREEE (reference sequence). Trimming shortened V by 0 bases and J by 0 bases, and 5 bases separated the two germline ends. The CDR3 spans 14 residues. The CDR3 is CASSLAGSTDTQYF. Written as DNA, the CDR3 is TGTGCCAGCAGCTTGGCGGGAAGCACAGATACGCAGTATTTT.

The chain recombines TRBV6-5 with TRBJ1-2; TRBD1 agrees at 7 bases. The CDR3 is made up of 15 amino acids. Germline lookup yields CDR1 MNHEY and CDR2 SVGAGI. The junction had 10 bases not matched to a gene; V was cut back by 4 bases and J by 5 bases. The CDR3 reads CASSSDLQGQYGYTF. The CDR3 DNA reads as TGTGCCAGCAGTTCCGACCTACAGGGACAGTATGGCTACACCTTC.